Listed here is a single T cell receptor (beta chain). Its antigen is undetermined. The CDR3 runs to 12 residues. Germline assignment: CDR1 GTSNPN and CDR2 SVGIG (reference sequence). V lost 5 bases and J 8 bases, leaving 13 bases between the germline ends. The entry originates in a study of T cell responses to AZD1222 COVID-19 vaccine. Study-level points and caveats: Unmutated variant regions are reportedly targeted by nearly half of spike-specific TCRs. Seropositivity was recorded at baseline in only six AZD1222 recipients.

This table comes from immunoSEQ multiplex PCR, and its TCRdb copy is limited to in-frame clones, with some not included. The sample records roughly 66,000 clones, about four fifths being singletons. The chain uses TRBV30 and TRBJ1-5; D uncertain. The specimen was peripheral blood, collected on day 0 of AZD1222 vaccination. The receptor's source is an adult in good health. The chain's CDR3 is CAWGGGRKPQHF. DNA of the CDR3: TGTGCCTGGGGTGGAGGGCGGAAGCCCCAGCATTTT.